This TCR beta chain was recovered during a study of cytomegalovirus exposure and HLA in healthy donors. With regard to this clone: The antigen is undetermined.

The PCR had 60 Vbeta and 13 Jbeta primers. Only in-frame clones appear in the TCRdb table, and some are missing; sequencing was by immunoSEQ multiplex PCR. The sample carries approximately 180,000 clones, 84% recorded once. The germline CDR1 and CDR2 sequences are MNHEY and SVGAGI. There are 15 residues in the CDR3. Trimming cost V 6 bases and J 1 base, with 15 bases left between them. Study findings and constraints: Among TCR beta chains, those listed as cytomegalovirus-associated numbered fewer than 200. Rarity characterized most TCR sequences, yet some public TCRs appeared in many donors.

The sequencing input was PBMCs. This chain joins TRBV6-5 and TRBJ1-1; perhaps TRBD1 as D (5 bases). The clonotype was recovered from a girl aged 5 to 17 in good health and CMV-seropositive. The CDR3 loop is CASSDPGVGNTEAFF. The CDR3, as DNA: TGTGCCAGCAGCGACCCGGGGGTAGGGAACACTGAAGCTTTCTTT.